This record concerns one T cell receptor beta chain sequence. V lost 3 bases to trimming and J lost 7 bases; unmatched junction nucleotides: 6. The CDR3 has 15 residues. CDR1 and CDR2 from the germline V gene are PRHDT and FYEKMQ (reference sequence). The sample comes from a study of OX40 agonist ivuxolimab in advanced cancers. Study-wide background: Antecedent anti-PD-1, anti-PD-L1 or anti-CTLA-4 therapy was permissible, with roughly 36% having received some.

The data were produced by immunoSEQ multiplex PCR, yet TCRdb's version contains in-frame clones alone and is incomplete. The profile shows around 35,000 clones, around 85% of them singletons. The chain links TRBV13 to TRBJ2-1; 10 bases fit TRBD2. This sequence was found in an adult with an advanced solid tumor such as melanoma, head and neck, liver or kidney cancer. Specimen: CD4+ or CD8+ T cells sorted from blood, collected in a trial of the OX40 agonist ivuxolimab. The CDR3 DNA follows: TGTGCCAGCAGCTTCGGGGGACTAGCGTGGAATGAGCAGTTCTTC. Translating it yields CASSFGGLAWNEQFF.